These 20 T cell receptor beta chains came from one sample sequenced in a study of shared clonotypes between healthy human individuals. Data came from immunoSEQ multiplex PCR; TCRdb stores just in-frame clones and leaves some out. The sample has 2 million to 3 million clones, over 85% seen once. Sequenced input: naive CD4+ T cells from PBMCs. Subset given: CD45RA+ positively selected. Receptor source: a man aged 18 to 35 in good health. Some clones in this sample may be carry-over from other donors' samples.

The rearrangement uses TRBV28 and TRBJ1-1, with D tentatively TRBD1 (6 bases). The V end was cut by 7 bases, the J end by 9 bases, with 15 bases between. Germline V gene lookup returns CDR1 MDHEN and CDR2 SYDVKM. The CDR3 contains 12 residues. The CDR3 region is CASTTGPIQAFF. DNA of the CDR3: TGTGCCAGCACTACAGGGCCGATCCAAGCTTTCTTT.

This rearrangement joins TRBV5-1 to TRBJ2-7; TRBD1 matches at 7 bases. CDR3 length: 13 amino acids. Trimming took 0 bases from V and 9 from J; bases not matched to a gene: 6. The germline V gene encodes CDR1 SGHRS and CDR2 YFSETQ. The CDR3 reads CASSLGTGIVQYF. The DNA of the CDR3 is TGCGCCAGCAGCTTGGGGACAGGCATCGTGCAGTACTTC.

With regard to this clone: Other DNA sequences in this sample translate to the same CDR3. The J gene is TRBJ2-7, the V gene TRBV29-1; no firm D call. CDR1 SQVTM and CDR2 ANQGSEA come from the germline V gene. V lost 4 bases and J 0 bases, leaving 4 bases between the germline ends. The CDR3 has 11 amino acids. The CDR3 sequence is CSVAASYEQYF. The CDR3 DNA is TGCAGCGTTGCTGCCTCCTACGAGCAGTACTTC.

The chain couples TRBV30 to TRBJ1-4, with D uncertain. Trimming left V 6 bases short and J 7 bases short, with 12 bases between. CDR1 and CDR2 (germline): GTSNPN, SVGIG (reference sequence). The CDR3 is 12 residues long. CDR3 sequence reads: CACTRTAEKLFF. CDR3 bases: TGTGCCTGCACCCGGACGGCTGAAAAACTGTTTTTT.

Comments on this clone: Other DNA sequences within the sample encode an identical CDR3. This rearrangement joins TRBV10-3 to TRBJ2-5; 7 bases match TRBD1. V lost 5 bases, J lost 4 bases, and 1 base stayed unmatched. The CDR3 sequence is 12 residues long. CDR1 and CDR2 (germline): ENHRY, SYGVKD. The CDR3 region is CAISPGGETQYF. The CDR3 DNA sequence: TGTGCCATCAGTCCAGGGGGAGAGACCCAGTACTTC.

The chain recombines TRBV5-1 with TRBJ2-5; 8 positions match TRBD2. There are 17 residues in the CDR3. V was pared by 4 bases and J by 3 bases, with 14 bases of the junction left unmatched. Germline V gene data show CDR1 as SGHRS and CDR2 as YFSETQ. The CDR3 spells CASSLGTSLHGEETQYF. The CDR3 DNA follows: TGCGCCAGCAGCCTCGGGACTAGTCTTCACGGGGAAGAGACCCAGTACTTC.

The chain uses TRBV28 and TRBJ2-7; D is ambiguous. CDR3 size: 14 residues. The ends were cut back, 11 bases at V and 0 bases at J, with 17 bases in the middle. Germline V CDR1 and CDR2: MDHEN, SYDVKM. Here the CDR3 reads CAAARQAHSYEQYF. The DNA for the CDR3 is TGTGCCGCGGCCCGGCAGGCCCACTCCTACGAGCAGTACTTC.

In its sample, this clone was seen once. In DNA, the CDR3 is TGTGCCAGTAGTATCCGTCCCGGGACAGGGAACACTGAAGCTTTCTTT. Translation: CASSIRPGTGNTEAFF. This chain connects TRBV19 to TRBJ1-1, with 8 bases that match TRBD1. With 3 bases clipped from V and 1 base from J, the junction kept 7 bases outside the gene matches. The CDR3 has 16 amino acids. Germline loops: CDR1 LNHDA, CDR2 SQIVND (reference sequence).

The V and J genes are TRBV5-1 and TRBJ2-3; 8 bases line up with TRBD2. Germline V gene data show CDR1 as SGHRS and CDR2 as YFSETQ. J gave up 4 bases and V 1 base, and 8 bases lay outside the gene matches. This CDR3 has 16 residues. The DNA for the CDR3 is TGCGCCAGCAGCTTGTCCCCAGCGGGAGATGCAGATACGCAGTATTTT. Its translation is CASSLSPAGDADTQYF. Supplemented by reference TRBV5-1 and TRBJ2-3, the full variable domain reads KAGVTQTPRYLIKTRGQQVTLSCSPISGHRSVSWYQQTPGQGLQFLFEYFSETQRNKGNFPGRFSGRQFSNSRSEMNVSTLELGDSALYLCASSLSPAGDADTQYFGPGTRLTVL.

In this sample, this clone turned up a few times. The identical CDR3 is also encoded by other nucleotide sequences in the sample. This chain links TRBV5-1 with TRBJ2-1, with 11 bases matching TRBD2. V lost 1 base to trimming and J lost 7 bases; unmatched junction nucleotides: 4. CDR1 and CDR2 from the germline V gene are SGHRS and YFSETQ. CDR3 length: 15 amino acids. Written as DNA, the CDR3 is TGCGCCAGCAGCTTGTTGGCTAGCGGGAGGAATGAGCAGTTCTTC. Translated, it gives CASSLLASGRNEQFF.

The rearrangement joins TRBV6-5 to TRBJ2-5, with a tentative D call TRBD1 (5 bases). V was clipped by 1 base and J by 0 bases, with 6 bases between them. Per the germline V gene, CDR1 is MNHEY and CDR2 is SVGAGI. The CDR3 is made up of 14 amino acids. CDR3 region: CASSYWGYQETQYF. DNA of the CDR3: TGTGCCAGCAGTTACTGGGGCTACCAAGAGACCCAGTACTTC.

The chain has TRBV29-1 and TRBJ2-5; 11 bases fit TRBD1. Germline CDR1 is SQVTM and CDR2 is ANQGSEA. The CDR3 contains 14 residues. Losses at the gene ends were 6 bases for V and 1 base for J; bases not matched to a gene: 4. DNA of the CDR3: TGCAGCGTAGGGGGGACAGGGGGCCAAGAGACCCAGTACTTC. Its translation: CSVGGTGGQETQYF. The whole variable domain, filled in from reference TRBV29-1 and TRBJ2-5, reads SAVISQKPSRDICQRGTSLTIQCQVDSQVTMMFWYRQQPGQSLTLIATANQGSEATYESGFVIDKFPISRPNLTFSTLTVSNMSPEDSSIYLCSVGGTGGQETQYFGPGTRLLVL.

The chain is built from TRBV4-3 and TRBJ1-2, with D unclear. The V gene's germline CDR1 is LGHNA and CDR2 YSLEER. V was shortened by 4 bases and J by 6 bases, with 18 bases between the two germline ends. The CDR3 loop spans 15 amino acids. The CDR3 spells CASSPRPGVGDGYTF. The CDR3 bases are TGCGCCAGCAGCCCGCGCCCCGGGGTGGGTGATGGCTACACCTTC.

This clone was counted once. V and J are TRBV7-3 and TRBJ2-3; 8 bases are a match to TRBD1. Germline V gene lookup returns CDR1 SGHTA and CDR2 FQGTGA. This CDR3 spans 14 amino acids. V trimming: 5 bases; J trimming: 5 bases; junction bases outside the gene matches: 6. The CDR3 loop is CASSPQGVGDTQYF. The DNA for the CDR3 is TGTGCCAGCAGCCCACAGGGGGTTGGAGATACGCAGTATTTT.

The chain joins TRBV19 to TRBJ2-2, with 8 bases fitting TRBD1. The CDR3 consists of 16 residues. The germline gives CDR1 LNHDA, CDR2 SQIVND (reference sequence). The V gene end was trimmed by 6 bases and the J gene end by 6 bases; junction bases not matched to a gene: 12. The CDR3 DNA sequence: TGTGCCAGTAGAGGGGACAGGACCCACCCCCCCGGGGAGCTGTTTTTT. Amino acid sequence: CASRGDRTHPPGELFF.

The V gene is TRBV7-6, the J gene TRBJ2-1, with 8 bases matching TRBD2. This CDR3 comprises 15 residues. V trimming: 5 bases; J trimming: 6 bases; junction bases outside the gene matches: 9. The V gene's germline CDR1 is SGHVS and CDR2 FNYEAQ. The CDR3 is CASSEGLVNSNEQFF. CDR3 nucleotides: TGTGCCAGCAGCGAGGGACTAGTAAACTCCAATGAGCAGTTCTTC.

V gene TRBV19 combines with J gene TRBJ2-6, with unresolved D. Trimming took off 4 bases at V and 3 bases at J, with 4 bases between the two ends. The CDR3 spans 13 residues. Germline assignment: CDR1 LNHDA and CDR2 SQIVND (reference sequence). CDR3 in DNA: TGTGCCAGTAGTAGGGGTGGGGCCAACGTCCTGACTTTC. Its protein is CASSRGGANVLTF.

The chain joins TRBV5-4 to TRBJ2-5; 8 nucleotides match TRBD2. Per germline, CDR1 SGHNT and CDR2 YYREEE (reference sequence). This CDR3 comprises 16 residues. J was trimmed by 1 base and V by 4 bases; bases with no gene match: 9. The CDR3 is CASSPTSGSFQETQYF. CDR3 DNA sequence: TGTGCCAGCAGCCCCACTAGCGGATCATTCCAAGAGACCCAGTACTTC.

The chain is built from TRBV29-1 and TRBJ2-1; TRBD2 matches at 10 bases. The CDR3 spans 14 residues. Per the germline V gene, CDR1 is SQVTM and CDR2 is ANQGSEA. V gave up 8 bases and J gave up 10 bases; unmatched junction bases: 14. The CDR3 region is CSSRTSGGSGEQFF. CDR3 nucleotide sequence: TGCAGCTCCAGGACTAGCGGAGGGTCGGGAGAGCAGTTCTTC.

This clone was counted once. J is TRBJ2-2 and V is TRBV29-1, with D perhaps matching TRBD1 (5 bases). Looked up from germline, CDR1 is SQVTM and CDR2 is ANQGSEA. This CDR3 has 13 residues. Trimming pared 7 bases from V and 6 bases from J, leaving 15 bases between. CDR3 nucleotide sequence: TGCAGCGCCGCCCTCATAGGGGCCGGGGAGCTGTTTTTT. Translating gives CSAALIGAGELFF.